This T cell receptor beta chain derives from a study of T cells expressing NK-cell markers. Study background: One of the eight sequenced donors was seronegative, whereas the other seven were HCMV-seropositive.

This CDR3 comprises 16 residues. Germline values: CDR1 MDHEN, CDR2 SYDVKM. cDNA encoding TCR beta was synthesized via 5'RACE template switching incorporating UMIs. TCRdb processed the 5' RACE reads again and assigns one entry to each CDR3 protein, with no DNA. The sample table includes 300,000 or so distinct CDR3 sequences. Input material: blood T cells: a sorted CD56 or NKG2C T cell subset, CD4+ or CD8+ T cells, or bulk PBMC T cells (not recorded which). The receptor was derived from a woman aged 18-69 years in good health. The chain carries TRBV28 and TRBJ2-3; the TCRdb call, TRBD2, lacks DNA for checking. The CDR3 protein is CASSLVKRGGTDTQYF. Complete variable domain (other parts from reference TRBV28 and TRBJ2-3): DVKVTQSSRYLVKRTGEKVFLECVQDMDHENMFWYRQDPGLGLRLIYFSYDVKMKEKGDIPEGYSVSREKKERFSLILESASTNQTSMYLCASSLVKRGGTDTQYFGPGTRLTVL.